Listed here are 16 T cell receptor beta chains from one sample, sequenced in a study of cytomegalovirus exposure and HLA in healthy donors. Use of 60 Vbeta and 13 Jbeta primers characterized the PCR. The data were produced by immunoSEQ multiplex PCR, yet TCRdb's version contains in-frame clones alone and is incomplete. There are 200,000 to 300,000 clones in the sample; 78% occur only once, and more than 0.45% lies in the top ten. Source material: PBMCs. These TCRs come from a boy aged 5-17 years in good health and CMV-seronegative.

The DNA of the CDR3 is TGCGCCAGCATCCTCCCCGGGGCTAGCGGGGGAATAAGCACAGATACGCAGTATTTT. The encoded protein is CASILPGASGGISTDTQYF. The rearrangement uses TRBV4-1 and TRBJ2-3; TRBD2 aligns across 10 bases. The germline V gene has CDR1 MGHRA and CDR2 YSYEKL. The junction had 16 bases not matched to a gene; V was cut back by 7 bases and J by 0 bases. The CDR3 consists of 19 residues.

The chain couples TRBV6-1 to TRBJ2-1; TRBD2 is a possible D gene (5 bases). The germline V and J ends were trimmed by 3 bases and 15 bases, with 18 bases remaining between them. The V gene's germline CDR1 is MNHNS and CDR2 SASEGT. This CDR3 is built from 13 residues. This CDR3 is CASSEGDSLPPFF. The CDR3 DNA is TGTGCCAGCAGTGAGGGAGACTCCCTCCCCCCGTTCTTC.

This clone was detected only once. The chain links TRBV9 to TRBJ1-3; D remains unclear. The V end lost 0 bases, the J end lost 0 bases, and 13 bases lay between the germline ends. The CDR3 is 17 amino acids. Germline CDR1 reads SGDLS; CDR2 reads YYNGEE. CDR3 sequence: CASSVDEVEASGNTIYF. The DNA for the CDR3 is TGTGCCAGCAGCGTAGATGAGGTGGAGGCCTCTGGAAACACCATATATTTT. Based on the CDR3 plus reference TRBV9 and TRBJ1-3, the full variable domain is DSGVTQTPKHLITATGQRVTLRCSPRSGDLSVYWYQQSLDQGLQFLIQYYNGEERAKGNILERFSAQQFPDLHSELNLSSLELGDSALYFCASSVDEVEASGNTIYFGEGSWLTVV.

J is TRBJ1-1 and V is TRBV5-1; 9 bases fit TRBD1. The germline CDR1 and CDR2 sequences are SGHRS and YFSETQ. V was pared by 4 bases and J by 4 bases, with 11 bases of the junction left unmatched. This CDR3 is built from 16 residues. Here the CDR3 reads CASSPNRGRRFTEAFF. CDR3 DNA: TGCGCCAGCAGCCCCAACAGGGGGCGCCGGTTCACTGAAGCTTTCTTT.

This sequence joins TRBV6-5 and TRBJ1-5, with TRBD1 matching over 9 bases. CDR1 is MNHEY, CDR2 SVGAGI, per germline. The CDR3 runs 15 residues. Germline trimming cut 5 bases from V and 3 bases from J; bases unmatched to any gene: 5. The chain's CDR3 is CASSQRQGDNQPQHF. The DNA for the CDR3 is TGTGCCAGCAGTCAGCGACAGGGGGACAATCAGCCCCAGCATTTT.

The chain has TRBV7-9 and TRBJ1-3; D call uncertain. With 2 bases removed from V and 0 bases from J, the gap between germline ends came to 5 bases. The CDR3 is 14 amino acids. Germline CDR1 is SEHNR and CDR2 is FQNEAQ (reference sequence). CDR3 in amino acids: CASSLPLSGNTIYF. The CDR3 DNA reads TGTGCCAGCAGCTTACCCCTCTCTGGAAACACCATATATTTT.

The chain is built from TRBV11-2 and TRBJ2-1; 11 bases line up with TRBD2. CDR1 and CDR2 (germline): SGHAT, FQNNGV. The CDR3 totals 16 residues. Trimming cost V 1 base and J 4 bases; bases outside gene matches: 3. CDR3 coding DNA: TGTGCCAGCAGCTTAGTTAGGACTAGCGGGTACAATGAGCAGTTCTTC. Encoded protein: CASSLVRTSGYNEQFF.

V is TRBV29-1 and J is TRBJ2-3, with no clear D. The V end lost 4 bases, the J end lost 3 bases, and 11 bases lay between the germline ends. This CDR3 has 13 residues. Germline CDR1 SQVTM, CDR2 ANQGSEA. The CDR3 DNA reads as TGCAGCGTTGGAGGTGTGAGGACAGATACGCAGTATTTT. This translates into CSVGGVRTDTQYF.

The genes are TRBV6-1 and TRBJ2-1; unclear D gene. V shed 8 bases and J shed 7 bases, with 12 bases lying between them. Germline-derived CDR1 and CDR2 are MNHNS and SASEGT. The CDR3 runs to 12 residues. CDR3 coding DNA: TGTGCCAGCGCACACGTCCAAAATGAGCAGTTCTTC. Residues: CASAHVQNEQFF.

The rearrangement uses TRBV5-1 and TRBJ1-1; the D gene is possibly TRBD1 (5 bases). CDR1 is SGHRS and CDR2 is YFSETQ in the germline V gene. CDR3 length: 14 amino acids. Trimming stripped 0 bases from V and 7 bases from J, with 13 bases between. The CDR3 nucleotides are TGCGCCAGCAGCTTGGAAGTGGTAGGGGATGAAGCTTTCTTT. Its protein is CASSLEVVGDEAFF.

The chain carries TRBV11-3 and TRBJ2-2; 7 positions agree with TRBD1. The CDR3 covers 17 residues. With V trimmed by 2 bases and J by 1 base, 7 bases remained unmatched. Germline V gives CDR1 SGHNT, CDR2 YENEEA. The CDR3 here is CASSLSLRGWNTGELFF. CDR3 nucleotide sequence: TGTGCCAGCAGCTTAAGCCTCAGGGGGTGGAACACCGGGGAGCTGTTTTTT.

The rearrangement joins TRBV11-2 to TRBJ1-2; no definite D call. V dropped 0 bases and J dropped 0 bases, with 11 bases sitting between them. The CDR3 extends over 16 amino acids. Germline CDR1 and CDR2: SGHAT and FQNNGV. CDR3 loop: CASSLDRWRSNYGYTF. The CDR3 DNA follows: TGTGCCAGCAGCTTAGATCGATGGAGGTCTAACTATGGCTACACCTTC. Full variable domain (remainder filled in from reference TRBV11-2 and TRBJ1-2): EAGVAQSPRYKIIEKRQSVAFWCNPISGHATLYWYQQILGQGPKLLIQFQNNGVVDDSQLPKDRFSAERLKGVDSTLKIQPAKLEDSAVYLCASSLDRWRSNYGYTFGSGTRLTVV.

This clone has only one observation. The gene calls are TRBV9 and TRBJ2-5, with 9 bases fitting TRBD2. Germline CDR1 SGDLS, CDR2 YYNGEE. The V gene end was trimmed by 0 bases and the J gene end by 4 bases; junction bases not matched to a gene: 10. The CDR3 runs 17 residues. This CDR3 reads CASSVEPAGGRPETQYF. The CDR3 DNA reads as TGTGCCAGCAGCGTAGAACCTGCGGGAGGGAGGCCAGAGACCCAGTACTTC.

The rearrangement uses TRBV30 and TRBJ2-1; 10 bases line up with TRBD1. The CDR3 length is 15 residues. Germline CDR1 reads GTSNPN; CDR2 reads SVGIG (reference sequence). V lost 5 bases to trimming and J lost 8 bases; unmatched junction nucleotides: 12. CDR3 in DNA: TGTGCCTGGGTTTCCCGGGACAGGGGACTATATGAGCAGTTCTTC. Protein product: CAWVSRDRGLYEQFF.

This sequence joins TRBV9 and TRBJ2-1, with 8 bases that match TRBD1. The junction had 7 bases not matched to a gene; V was cut back by 6 bases and J by 2 bases. Looked up from germline, CDR1 is SGDLS and CDR2 is YYNGEE. The CDR3 consists of 15 residues. The CDR3 protein is CASTIGTGAYNEQFF. The DNA for the CDR3 is TGTGCCAGCACCATCGGGACAGGCGCCTACAATGAGCAGTTCTTC.

The chain carries TRBV2 and TRBJ2-7; 9 bases agree with TRBD1. The junction had 1 base not matched to a gene; V was cut back by 7 bases and J by 3 bases. Germline V gives CDR1 SNHLY, CDR2 FYNNEI. The CDR3 is made up of 12 amino acids. Here the CDR3 DNA reads TGTGCCAGCAAGGGACAGGGCTACGAGCAGTACTTC. Protein product: CASKGQGYEQYF.